This T cell receptor beta chain was recorded in a study of cytomegalovirus exposure and HLA in healthy donors. Whole-study findings and limits: Reportedly, cytomegalovirus status was diagnosed with high sensitivity and specificity. Cytomegalovirus-associated status was assigned to fewer than 200 TCR beta chains. An apparent linkage of common viral pathogens to several of the most significant clusters emerged in a later analysis.

Comments on this clone: Its antigen is not known.

With 60 Vbeta and 13 Jbeta primers, the PCR was carried out. Produced via immunoSEQ multiplex PCR; TCRdb's table is partial and in-frame only. The table has approximately 150,000 clones, 60% to 80% seen once. V was pared by 2 bases and J by 5 bases, with 5 bases of the junction left unmatched. From germline, CDR1 is SGHTA and CDR2 FQGTGA. The CDR3 spans 15 residues. Sequenced sample: PBMCs. J is TRBJ2-1 and V is TRBV7-3, with TRBD2 matching 8 bases. The sequence was obtained from a man aged 35 to 55 in good health and CMV-seronegative. CDR3 region: CASSLSAGVNNEQFF. The CDR3 nucleotides are TGTGCCAGCAGCTTATCAGCGGGGGTAAACAATGAGCAGTTCTTC.